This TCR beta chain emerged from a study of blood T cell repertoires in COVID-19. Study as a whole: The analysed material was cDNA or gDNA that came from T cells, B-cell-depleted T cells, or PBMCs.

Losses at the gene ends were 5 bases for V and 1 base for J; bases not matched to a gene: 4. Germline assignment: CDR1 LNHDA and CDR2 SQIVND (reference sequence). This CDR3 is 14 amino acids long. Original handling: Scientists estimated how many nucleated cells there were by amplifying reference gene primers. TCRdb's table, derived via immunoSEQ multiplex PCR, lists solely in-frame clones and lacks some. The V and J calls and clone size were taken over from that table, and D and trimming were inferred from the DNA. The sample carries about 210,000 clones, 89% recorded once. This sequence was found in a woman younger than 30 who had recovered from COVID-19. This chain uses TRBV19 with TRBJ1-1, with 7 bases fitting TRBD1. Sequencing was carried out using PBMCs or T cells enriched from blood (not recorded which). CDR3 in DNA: TGTGCCAGTAGTGATTGGACAGGGAACACTGAAGCTTTCTTT. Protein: CASSDWTGNTEAFF.